The following is a T cell receptor (beta chain) sequence with its context. Antigen: not known. Time point indicated: newly diagnosed GD, antithyroid drugs for less than 3 months. Isolated PBMC RNA provided the starting material for the TCR library. According to the study, TCR beta libraries were built with iRepertoire HTBI primers and CDR3-region Arm-PCR. Via MiXCR, TCRdb re-called the multiplex PCR reads, giving one row per CDR3 protein. This sample has about 530,000 distinct CDR3 sequences, with about 16% found just once. CDR3 size: 15 residues. The germline V gene has CDR1 SGDLS and CDR2 YYNGEE. Losses at the gene ends were 5 bases for V and 5 bases for J; bases not matched to a gene: 5. The data stem from a study of regulatory T cells in long-lasting Graves disease. The overall study: Newly diagnosed Graves' patients had under 3 months of antithyroid drugs.

Notes on the study in general: Those with persistent Graves' had less TCR diversity than newly diagnosed patients.

The sample was also reused in another study, on T cells in Graves' hyperthyroidism and ophthalmopathy. That work adds: First-round RT-PCR with HTBI primers amplified the TCR CDR3 region.

The chain links TRBV9 to TRBJ2-5; 14 bases agree with TRBD2. Source: peripheral blood mononuclear cells (PBMCs), taken at new diagnosis, from a patient treated with antithyroid drugs. The sequence was obtained from a woman aged 35-60 years with Graves disease. The CDR3 DNA sequence: TGTGCCAGCAGTGAGGGACTAGCGGGGGTGGAGACCCAGTACTTC. This translates into CASSEGLAGVETQYF.